Within the sample, the clone carrying this T cell receptor (beta chain) is medium-sized. The data were produced by immunoSEQ multiplex PCR, yet TCRdb's version contains in-frame clones alone and is incomplete. The data show around 200,000 clones, around 84% seen once. This sample was included in a study of blood T cell repertoires in COVID-19. About the study: PBMCs, B-cell-depleted T cells, or T cells provided the cDNA or gDNA that made up the material.

The TCR comes from a man aged 30 to 39 with active or convalescent COVID-19. Source material: peripheral blood.

CDR3 nucleotide sequence: TGTGCCAGCAGCGCCTCCTACCGCCCCGGGGAGCTGTTTTTT. Translated: CASSASYRPGELFF. This chain uses TRBV9 with TRBJ2-2; D is unresolved. The CDR3 sequence is 14 residues long. Germline lookup yields CDR1 SGDLS and CDR2 YYNGEE. Trimming left V 3 bases short and J 6 bases short, with 12 bases between.